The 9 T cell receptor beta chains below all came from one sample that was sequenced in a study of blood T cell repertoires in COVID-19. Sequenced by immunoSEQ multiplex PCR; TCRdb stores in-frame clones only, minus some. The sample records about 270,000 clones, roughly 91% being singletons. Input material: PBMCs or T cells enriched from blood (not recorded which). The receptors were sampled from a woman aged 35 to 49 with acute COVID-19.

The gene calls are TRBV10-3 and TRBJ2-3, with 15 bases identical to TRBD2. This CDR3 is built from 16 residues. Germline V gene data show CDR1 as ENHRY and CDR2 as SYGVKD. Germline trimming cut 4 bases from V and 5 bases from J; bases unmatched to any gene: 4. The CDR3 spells CAISGTSGGARDTQYF. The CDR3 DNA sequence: TGTGCCATCAGTGGGACTAGCGGGGGGGCGCGAGATACGCAGTATTTT.

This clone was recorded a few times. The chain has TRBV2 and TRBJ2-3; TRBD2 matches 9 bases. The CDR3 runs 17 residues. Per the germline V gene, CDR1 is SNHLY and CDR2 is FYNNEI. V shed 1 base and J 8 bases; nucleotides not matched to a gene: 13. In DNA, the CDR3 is TGTGCCAGCAGTGAAGTCGGTCTAGCGGGGCCCACAAGTACGCAGTATTTT. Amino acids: CASSEVGLAGPTSTQYF.

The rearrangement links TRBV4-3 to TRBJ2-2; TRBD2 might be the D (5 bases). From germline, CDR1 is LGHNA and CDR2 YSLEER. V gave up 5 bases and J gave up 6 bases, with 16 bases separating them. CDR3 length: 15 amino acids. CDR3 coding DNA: TGCGCCAGCAGCTCCCAACTAGTCGGGGCCGGGGAGCTGTTTTTT. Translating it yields CASSSQLVGAGELFF.

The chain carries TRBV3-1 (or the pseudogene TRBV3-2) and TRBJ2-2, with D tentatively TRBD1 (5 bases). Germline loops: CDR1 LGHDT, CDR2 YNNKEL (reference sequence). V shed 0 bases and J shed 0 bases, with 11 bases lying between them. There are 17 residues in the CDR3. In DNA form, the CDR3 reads TGTGCCAGCAGCCAAGAGACAGTCAAATCGAACACCGGGGAGCTGTTTTTT. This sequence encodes CASSQETVKSNTGELFF.

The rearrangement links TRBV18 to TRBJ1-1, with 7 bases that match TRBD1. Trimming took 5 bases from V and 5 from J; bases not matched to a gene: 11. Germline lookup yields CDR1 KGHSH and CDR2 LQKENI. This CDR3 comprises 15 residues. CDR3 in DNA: TGTGCCAGCTCATCGGACAGGAAACAATCAACTGAAGCTTTCTTT. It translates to CASSSDRKQSTEAFF.

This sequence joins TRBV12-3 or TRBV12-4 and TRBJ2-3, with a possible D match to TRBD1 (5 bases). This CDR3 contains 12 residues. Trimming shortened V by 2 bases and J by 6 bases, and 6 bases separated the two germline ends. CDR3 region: CASSLKGDTQYF. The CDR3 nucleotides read TGTGCCAGCAGTTTAAAGGGGGATACGCAGTATTTT.

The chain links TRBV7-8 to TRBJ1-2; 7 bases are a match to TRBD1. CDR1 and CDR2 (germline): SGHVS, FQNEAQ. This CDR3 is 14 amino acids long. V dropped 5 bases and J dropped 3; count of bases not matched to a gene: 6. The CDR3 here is CASSHRTGDYGYTF. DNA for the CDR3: TGTGCCAGCAGCCATAGGACAGGAGACTATGGCTACACCTTC.

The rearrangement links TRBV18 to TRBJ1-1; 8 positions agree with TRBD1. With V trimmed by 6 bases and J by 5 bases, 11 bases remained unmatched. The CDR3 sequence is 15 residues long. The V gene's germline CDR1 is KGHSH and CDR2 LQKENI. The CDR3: CASSQDRADWTEAFF. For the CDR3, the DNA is TGTGCCAGCTCTCAGGACAGGGCCGATTGGACTGAAGCTTTCTTT.

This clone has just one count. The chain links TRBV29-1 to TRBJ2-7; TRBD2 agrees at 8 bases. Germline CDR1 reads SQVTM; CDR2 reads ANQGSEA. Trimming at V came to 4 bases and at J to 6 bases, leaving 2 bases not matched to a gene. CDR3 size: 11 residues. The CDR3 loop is CSVGGLAEQYF. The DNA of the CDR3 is TGCAGCGTTGGAGGACTAGCCGAGCAGTACTTC.